This TCR beta chain was sequenced during a study of blood T cell repertoires in COVID-19. Overall study context: Donors in the United States, Italy and Spain gave samples during acute or convalescent COVID-19. Sample material is recorded as cDNA or gDNA derived from T cells, B-cell-depleted T cells, or PBMCs.

Methods used by the authors: Amplification of reference gene primers was used by the study to estimate nucleated cell counts. The table came from immunoSEQ multiplex PCR; TCRdb's copy has only in-frame clones and leaves some out. V and J calls and clone size are those listed in that table; D and trimming were worked out from the DNA. Seen here are fewer than 40,000 clones, 65% to 90% observed once, and the top ten hold about 9.7%. Trimming removed 3 bases from V and 5 bases from J, with 8 bases in between. This CDR3 contains 13 residues. The source material was peripheral blood. The chain is built from TRBV12-3 or TRBV12-4 and TRBJ2-1, with D hard to call. The source of this sequence is a man at least 80 years old with active COVID-19. Written as DNA, the CDR3 is TGTGCCAGCAGTTTCCCCCCTAACAATGAGCAGTTCTTC. Translating gives CASSFPPNNEQFF.